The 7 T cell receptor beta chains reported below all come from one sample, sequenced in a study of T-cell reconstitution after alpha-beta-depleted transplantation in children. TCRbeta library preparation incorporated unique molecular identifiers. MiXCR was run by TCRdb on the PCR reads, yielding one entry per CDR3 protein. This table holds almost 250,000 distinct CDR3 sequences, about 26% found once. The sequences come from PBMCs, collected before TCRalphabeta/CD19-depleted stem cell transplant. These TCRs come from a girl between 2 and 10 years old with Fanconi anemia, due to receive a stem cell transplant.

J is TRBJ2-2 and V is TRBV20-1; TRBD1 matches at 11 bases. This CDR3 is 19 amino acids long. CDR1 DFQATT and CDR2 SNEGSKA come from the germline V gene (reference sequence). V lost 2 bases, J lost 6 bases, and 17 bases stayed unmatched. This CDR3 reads CSARRTGGAGLALPGELFF. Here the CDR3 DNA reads TGCAGTGCTAGACGGACAGGGGGCGCGGGACTAGCCCTGCCCGGGGAGCTGTTTTTT.

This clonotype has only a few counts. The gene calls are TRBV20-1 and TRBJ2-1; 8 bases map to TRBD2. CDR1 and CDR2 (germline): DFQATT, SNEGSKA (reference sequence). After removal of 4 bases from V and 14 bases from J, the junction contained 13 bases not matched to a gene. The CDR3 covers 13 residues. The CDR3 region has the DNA TGCAGTGCTAAAAGGGTCGGGGGGGCAGAGGAGTTCTTC. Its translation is CSAKRVGGAEEFF.

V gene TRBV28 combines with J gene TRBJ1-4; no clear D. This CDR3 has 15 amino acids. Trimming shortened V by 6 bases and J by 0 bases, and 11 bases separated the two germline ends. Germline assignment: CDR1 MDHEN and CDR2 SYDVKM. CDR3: CASSLDGTTNEKLFF. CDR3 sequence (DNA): TGTGCCAGCAGCCTTGACGGGACAACTAATGAAAAACTGTTTTTT.

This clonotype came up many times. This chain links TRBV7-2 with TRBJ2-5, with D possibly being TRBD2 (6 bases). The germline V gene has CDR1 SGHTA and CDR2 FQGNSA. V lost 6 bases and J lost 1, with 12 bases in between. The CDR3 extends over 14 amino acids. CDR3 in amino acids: CASRRIGGQETQYF. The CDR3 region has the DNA TGTGCCAGCAGGCGGATCGGGGGCCAAGAGACCCAGTACTTC.

The CDR3 sequence: CSARDYRVGDTQYF. The CDR3 DNA reads TGCAGTGCTAGAGATTATAGGGTTGGGGATACGCAGTATTTT. The gene calls are TRBV20-1 and TRBJ2-3; no definite D call. Per germline, CDR1 DFQATT and CDR2 SNEGSKA (reference sequence). The CDR3 has 14 residues. The V end lost 0 bases, the J end lost 6 bases, and 13 bases lay between the germline ends.

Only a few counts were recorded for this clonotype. The CDR3 region is CSAGSGRLRNEQFF. The CDR3 nucleotides are TGCAGTGCCGGAAGCGGGAGATTAAGGAATGAGCAGTTCTTC. V usage is TRBV20-1 and J usage is TRBJ2-1; 8 bases map to TRBD2. Germline V CDR1 and CDR2: DFQATT, SNEGSKA (reference sequence). The junction had 11 bases not matched to a gene; V was cut back by 6 bases and J by 7 bases. CDR3 length: 14 amino acids.

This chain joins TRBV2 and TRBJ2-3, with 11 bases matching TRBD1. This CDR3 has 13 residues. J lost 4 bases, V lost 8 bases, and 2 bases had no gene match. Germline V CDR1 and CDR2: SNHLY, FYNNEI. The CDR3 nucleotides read TGTGCCAGCGGACAGGGGGCAGCAGATACGCAGTATTTT. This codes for CASGQGAADTQYF.